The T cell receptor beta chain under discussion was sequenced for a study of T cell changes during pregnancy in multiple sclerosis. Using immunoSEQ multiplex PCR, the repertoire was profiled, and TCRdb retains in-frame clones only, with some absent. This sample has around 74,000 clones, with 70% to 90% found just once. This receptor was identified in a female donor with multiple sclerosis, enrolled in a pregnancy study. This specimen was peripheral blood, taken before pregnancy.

CDR3 DNA: TGTGCCAGCTCACCCAAGCGGATGAGCTCCTACGAGCAGTACTTC. It specifies CASSPKRMSSYEQYF. This chain connects TRBV18 to TRBJ2-7; a weak D match, TRBD2 (5 bases). V lost 3 bases to trimming and J lost 0 bases, with 12 bases between them. Germline V CDR1 and CDR2: KGHSH, LQKENI. The CDR3 contains 15 residues.